This entry is about one T cell receptor (beta chain). Its specificity is not known. The V gene end was trimmed by 5 bases and the J gene end by 4 bases; junction bases not matched to a gene: 5. The germline CDR1 and CDR2 sequences are SGHTA and FQGTGA. The CDR3 length is 14 residues. These data belong to a study of cytomegalovirus exposure and HLA in healthy donors. Whole-study results and caveats: Because they were indistinguishable, some V segments, including TRBV6-2 and TRBV6-3, were excluded.

PCR was performed using 60 Vbeta and 13 Jbeta primers. Only in-frame clones appear in the TCRdb table, and some are missing; sequencing was by immunoSEQ multiplex PCR. Among approximately 100,000 clones listed, under 85% were seen once. The sequenced material came from PBMCs. This TCR derives from a man aged 50 or older in good health and CMV-seropositive. V is TRBV7-3 and J is TRBJ2-1, with 7 bases identical to TRBD2. The CDR3 sequence: CASSPAAGYNEQFF. Written as DNA, the CDR3 is TGTGCCAGCAGCCCGGCAGCGGGATACAATGAGCAGTTCTTC.